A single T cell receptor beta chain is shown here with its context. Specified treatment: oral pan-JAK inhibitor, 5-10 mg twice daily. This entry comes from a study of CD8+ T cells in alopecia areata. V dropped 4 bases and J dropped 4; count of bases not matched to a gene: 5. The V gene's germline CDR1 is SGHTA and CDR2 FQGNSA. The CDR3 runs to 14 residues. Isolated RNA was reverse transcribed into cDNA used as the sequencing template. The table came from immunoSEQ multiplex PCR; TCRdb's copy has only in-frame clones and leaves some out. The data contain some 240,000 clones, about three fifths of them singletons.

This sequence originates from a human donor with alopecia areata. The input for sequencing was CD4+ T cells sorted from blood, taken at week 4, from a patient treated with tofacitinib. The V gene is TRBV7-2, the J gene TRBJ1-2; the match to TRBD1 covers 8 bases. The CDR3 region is CASSSGQVSYGYTF. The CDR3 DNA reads TGTGCCAGCAGCTCGGGACAGGTCTCCTATGGCTACACCTTC.